The 23 T cell receptor beta chains below were found in one sample sequenced in a study of T cell repertoires in cytomegalovirus infection. Their specific antigens are unknown. TCRdb processed the reads anew with MiXCR; each CDR3 protein has one entry. The sample yields 700,000 to 850,000 distinct CDR3 sequences, approximately 32% seen once. The sequences come from cultured CD8+ T cells from PBMCs, collected from culture after CMV antigen stimulation. The receptors derive from a human donor in good health (CMV status not recorded). Some clones in this sample may be carry-over from other donors' samples.

This clonotype was counted between two and nine times. The chain has TRBV11-2 and TRBJ2-7; 12 bases fit TRBD1. V lost 4 bases to trimming and J lost 6 bases; unmatched junction nucleotides: 4. This CDR3 comprises 14 residues. Germline-derived CDR1 and CDR2 are SGHAT and FQNNGV. The CDR3 region is CASSWGQGAFEQYV. In nucleotides, the CDR3 is TGTGCCAGCAGCTGGGGACAGGGGGCCTTCGAGCAGTACGTC.

This clonotype was counted a few times. The chain uses TRBV20-1 and TRBJ2-5; a weak D match, TRBD2 (5 bases). The CDR3 has 12 amino acids. V was pared by 1 base and J by 5 bases, with 8 bases between. CDR1 and CDR2 (germline): DFQATT, SNEGSKA (reference sequence). CDR3 loop: CSARAGSETQYF. The CDR3 coding sequence is TGCAGTGCTAGAGCGGGGTCGGAGACCCAGTACTTC.

This clonotype was counted only a few times. The J gene is TRBJ2-2, the V gene TRBV6-5, with D perhaps matching TRBD1 (6 bases). Trimming stripped 6 bases from V and 4 bases from J, with 15 bases between. In germline, CDR1 is MNHEY, CDR2 SVGAGI. This CDR3 contains 15 residues. CDR3 DNA: TGTGCCAGCAGCTCCGGGACAACCTTCACCGGGGAGCTGTTTTTT. As protein: CASSSGTTFTGELFF.

A few counts support this clonotype. This chain joins TRBV6-5 and TRBJ2-1; D ambiguous. This CDR3 spans 15 amino acids. V was pared by 6 bases and J by 2 bases, with 14 bases between. Germline CDR1 reads MNHEY; CDR2 reads SVGAGI. This chain's CDR3 is CASRARASAYNEQFF. DNA for the CDR3: TGTGCCAGCAGGGCCCGGGCCTCCGCCTACAATGAGCAGTTCTTC.

This clonotype was seen a handful of times. The V gene is TRBV12-5, the J gene TRBJ2-3, with 12 bases that match TRBD2. CDR3 length: 16 residues. In germline, CDR1 is LGHNT, CDR2 FRNRAP. Germline trimming cut 3 bases from V and 1 base from J; bases unmatched to any gene: 2. This CDR3 is CASGFLAGGRTDTQYF. The DNA for the CDR3 is TGTGCTAGTGGTTTCCTAGCGGGGGGGCGCACAGATACGCAGTATTTT.

This clonotype was found a few times. The rearrangement links TRBV20-1 to TRBJ2-7; D not resolved. CDR3 length: 12 residues. V was trimmed by 6 bases and J by 2 bases, leaving 11 bases between them. The germline CDR1 and CDR2 sequences are DFQATT and SNEGSKA (reference sequence). The CDR3, as DNA: TGCAGTGCCTGGATGAAACCCTACGAGCAGTACGTC. Protein: CSAWMKPYEQYV.

This clonotype was counted many times. The chain couples TRBV7-2 to TRBJ2-5, with TRBD2 identical over 14 bases. This CDR3 region has 19 residues. Germline V gives CDR1 SGHTA, CDR2 FQGNSA. Germline trimming cut 4 bases from V and 0 bases from J; bases unmatched to any gene: 10. CDR3 sequence (DNA): TGTGCCAGCAGCTCCCGCGAGACTAGCGGGGGGGGGTACCAAGAGACCCAGTACTTC. It yields the protein CASSSRETSGGGYQETQYF.

The V call is TRBV15, the J call TRBJ1-3; 7 bases are shared with TRBD1. The V segment lost 5 bases and the J segment 0 bases; nucleotides outside the gene matches: 4. The V gene's germline CDR1 is LNHNV and CDR2 YYDKDF (reference sequence). The CDR3 has 15 amino acids. DNA for the CDR3: TGTGCCACCAGCTTGGACAGGTTCTCTGGAAACACCATATATTTT. It codes for CATSLDRFSGNTIYF.

This chain links TRBV4-3 with TRBJ2-1; D gene ambiguous. Trimming took off 3 bases at V and 5 bases at J, with 14 bases between the two ends. The germline gives CDR1 LGHNA, CDR2 YSLEER. This CDR3 is 15 amino acids long. The CDR3 is CASSQSGAANNEQFF. CDR3 bases: TGCGCCAGCAGCCAGTCAGGAGCCGCCAACAATGAGCAGTTCTTC.

The chain joins TRBV20-1 to TRBJ2-1; 13 bases align to TRBD2. J lost 8 bases, V lost 0 bases, and 10 bases had no gene match. The CDR3 runs 17 residues. From germline, CDR1 is DFQATT and CDR2 SNEGSKA (reference sequence). The CDR3 loop is CSARDLETSGGRDEQFF. The CDR3 DNA reads as TGCAGTGCTAGAGATTTAGAGACTAGCGGGGGGCGGGATGAGCAGTTCTTC.

This clonotype was picked up a small number of times. The chain employs TRBV28 and TRBJ1-4; 9 bases are shared with TRBD1. Trimming cost V 6 bases and J 8 bases; bases outside gene matches: 10. This CDR3 has 15 residues. Germline CDR1 MDHEN, CDR2 SYDVKM. Written as DNA, the CDR3 is TGTGCCAGCAGCACGGACAGGGGACGTTGGGAAAAACTGTTTTTT. This codes for CASSTDRGRWEKLFF.

This clonotype was picked up a small number of times. V gene TRBV7-8 combines with J gene TRBJ2-5, with TRBD1 identical over 9 bases. CDR1 SGHVS and CDR2 FQNEAQ come from the germline V gene. V was clipped by 5 bases and J by 4 bases; unmatched bases: 5. This CDR3 region has 14 residues. The CDR3 DNA sequence: TGTGCCAGCAGCAAGGACAGGGGCCCAGAGACCCAGTACTTC. This codes for CASSKDRGPETQYF.

In this sample, this clonotype turned up a few times. The genes are TRBV7-8 and TRBJ2-1; tentatively, D is TRBD1 or TRBD2 (5 bases each). Germline CDR1 and CDR2: SGHVS and FQNEAQ. The CDR3 contains 12 residues. The DNA of the CDR3 is TGTAGGGTCGGGACGTACTACAATGAGCAGTTCTTC. Protein product: CRVGTYYNEQFF.

The V call is TRBV9, the J call TRBJ2-3, with D perhaps TRBD1 (6 bases). Germline V gene data show CDR1 as SGDLS and CDR2 as YYNGEE. Between the trimmed V and J ends, which lost 1 base and 0 bases, there was a span of 12 bases. This CDR3 region has 16 residues. The chain's CDR3 is CASSVFGGSSTDTQYF. In DNA form, the CDR3 reads TGTGCCAGCAGCGTATTTGGGGGCTCTAGCACAGATACGCAGTATTTT. The whole variable domain, filled in from reference TRBV9 and TRBJ2-3, reads DSGVTQTPKHLITATGQRVTLRCSPRSGDLSVYWYQQSLDQGLQFLIQYYNGEERAKGNILERFSAQQFPDLHSELNLSSLELGDSALYFCASSVFGGSSTDTQYFGPGTRLTVL.

V gene TRBV7-8 combines with J gene TRBJ2-7; D not certain. Germline V gene data show CDR1 as SGHVS and CDR2 as FQNEAQ. This CDR3 region has 13 residues. V was clipped by 0 bases and J by 3 bases, with 6 bases between them. CDR3 bases: TGTGCCAGCAGCTTAGCAAGGTTCTACGAGCAGTACTTC. Translating gives CASSLARFYEQYF.

This clonotype was picked up a small number of times. CDR3 residues: CASSREGYNEQFF. The CDR3 DNA reads as TGTGCCAGCAGCCGTGAAGGCTACAATGAGCAGTTCTTC. The chain recombines TRBV7-2 with TRBJ2-1; D ambiguous. This CDR3 is built from 13 residues. V shed 5 bases and J shed 3 bases, with 8 bases lying between them. Germline V gene sequence: CDR1 SGHTA, CDR2 FQGNSA.

V gene TRBV27 combines with J gene TRBJ2-1; D is tentatively TRBD1 or TRBD2 (5 bases each). V was clipped by 3 bases and J by 15 bases, with 18 bases between them. Germline V gives CDR1 MNHEY, CDR2 SMNVEV (reference sequence). The CDR3 runs 13 residues. DNA for the CDR3: TGTGCCAGCAGTTTGGGGGACCGACATCTCCGGTTCTTC. Amino acids: CASSLGDRHLRFF.

This clonotype was seen only a few times. The gene calls are TRBV7-9 and TRBJ2-2; tentatively, D is TRBD1 or TRBD2 (5 bases each). This CDR3 is 13 amino acids long. Per germline, CDR1 SEHNR and CDR2 FQNEAQ (reference sequence). V lost 3 bases and J lost 10, with 12 bases in between. As DNA, the CDR3 is TGTGCCAGCAGCTTTGGGACCCTCCAGGAGCTGTTTTTT. Its translation: CASSFGTLQELFF.

This clonotype came up a few times. Here the CDR3 reads CSVLAGEYEQYV. The CDR3 DNA is TGCAGTGTCTTAGCGGGGGAATACGAGCAGTACGTC. The chain combines TRBV20-1 with TRBJ2-7; TRBD2 matches at 9 bases. Germline CDR1 and CDR2: DFQATT and SNEGSKA (reference sequence). V lost 7 bases, J lost 4 bases, and 5 bases stayed unmatched. The length of the CDR3 is 12 residues.

This clonotype has just a few counts. This chain joins TRBV7-9 and TRBJ1-5; TRBD1 might be the D (6 bases). V lost 10 bases to trimming and J lost 1 base, with 14 bases between them. The length of the CDR3 is 14 residues. CDR1 is SEHNR and CDR2 is FQNEAQ in the germline V gene (reference sequence). CDR3 sequence: CATTGMGSNQPQHF. CDR3 DNA: TGTGCCACTACAGGGATGGGAAGCAATCAGCCCCAGCATTTT.

J is TRBJ2-6 and V is TRBV2; D is possibly TRBD2 (5 bases). CDR1 and CDR2 from the germline V gene are SNHLY and FYNNEI. The length of the CDR3 is 14 residues. V shed 10 bases and J shed 0 bases, with 10 bases lying between them. DNA of the CDR3: TGTGCCATCCCGGGGTTCTCTGGGGCCAACGTCCTGACTTTC. Translating gives CAIPGFSGANVLTF.

This rearrangement joins TRBV7-6 to TRBJ2-1; D gene uncertain. Trimming left V 5 bases short and J 8 bases short, with 13 bases between. The CDR3 extends over 13 amino acids. Germline CDR1 is SGHVS and CDR2 is FNYEAQ. The CDR3 nucleotides read TGTGCCAGCAGCCGAGCCGAGTCCGATGAGCAGTTCTTC. It is translated as CASSRAESDEQFF.

The chain employs TRBV6-5 and TRBJ1-2, with D hard to call. The CDR3 consists of 13 residues. The V and J ends lost 6 bases and 4 bases respectively, with 12 bases between them. Germline CDR1 and CDR2: MNHEY and SVGAGI. CDR3 nucleotides: TGTGCCAGCAGGATGGGTTTTCTCTATGGCTACACCTTC. This codes for CASRMGFLYGYTF.